This T cell receptor beta chain is drawn from a study of T cell responses to AZD1222 COVID-19 vaccine. General observations from the study: Scientists sampled the repertoires only once the peak T cell response had passed. Baseline seropositivity characterized only 5 to 7 AZD1222 recipients.

Germline CDR1 MNHEY, CDR2 SVGAGI. The V gene lost 6 bases and the J gene lost 6 bases, with 14 bases spanning the gap. The CDR3 contains 14 residues. Repertoires were generated with immunoSEQ multiplex PCR, while TCRdb's copy carries only in-frame clones and drops some. Of tens of thousands of clones in the sample, 87% are singletons; the top ten hold approximately 15%. As to this clone: The target antigen is unknown.

The genes are TRBV6-5 and TRBJ2-2; tentatively, D is TRBD1 (6 bases). The clonotype was recovered from an adult in good health. Sequencing used peripheral blood, obtained on day 0 of AZD1222 vaccination. DNA for the CDR3: TGTGCCAGCAGCGCCTCACAGGGCGCCGGGGAGCTGTTTTTT. Translation gives CASSASQGAGELFF.